This entry lists 19 T cell receptor beta chains sequenced from one sample in a study of Ad26.COV2.S vaccination and SARS-CoV-2 variants (dated by TCRdb to the early 2020s). The treatment or condition label on this specimen signifies: around 19 received Ad26.COV2.S at low or high dose, single or two shots; roughly five received placebo; per-sample allocation not given. For vaccine and placebo recipients, the sequenced repertoires came from samples collected on day 63 after the first injection. To prepare the library, the immunoSEQ multiplex PCR assay was applied. TCRdb's version of the immuneACCESS table is confined to in-frame rearrangements and falls short of the full clone set. An unresolved V gene accounts for under half of the shortfall where checked; the remainder is of unknown origin. The sample includes 300,000 to 400,000 clones, with roughly 90% observed a single time. Approximately 5.9% of the sample rests with the top ten.

The input for sequencing was peripheral blood, taken in a trial of Ad26.COV2.S vaccine versus placebo. These receptor sequences come from a person between 18 and 65 years old who received the Ad26.COV2.S COVID-19 vaccine or a placebo.

The V call is TRBV6-5, the J call TRBJ1-4; 11 bases match TRBD1. CDR3 length: 15 amino acids. V dropped 6 bases and J dropped 6; count of bases not matched to a gene: 6. The germline V gene has CDR1 MNHEY and CDR2 SVGAGI. CDR3 sequence: CASRRGGQGDEKLFF. CDR3 nucleotides: TGTGCCAGCAGACGAGGGGGACAGGGGGATGAAAAACTGTTTTTT.

The chain has TRBV11-3 and TRBJ2-2; 8 nucleotides line up with TRBD1. The CDR3 extends over 16 amino acids. Germline lookup yields CDR1 SGHNT and CDR2 YENEEA. V shed 5 bases and J 6 bases; nucleotides not matched to a gene: 11. The chain's CDR3 is CASSPRTGIRPGELFF. The CDR3 bases are TGTGCCAGCAGCCCAAGGACAGGGATTCGTCCCGGGGAGCTGTTTTTT.

The V gene is TRBV28, the J gene TRBJ2-3, with D maybe TRBD1 (6 bases). The CDR3 contains 14 residues. The V and J ends lost 6 bases and 1 base respectively, with 11 bases between them. Germline V lookup: CDR1 MDHEN, CDR2 SYDVKM. The CDR3 DNA reads TGTGCCAGCAGGAAACAGGGAGGCACAGATACGCAGTATTTT. It is translated as CASRKQGGTDTQYF.

CDR3 residues: CASSWLREPMNTEAFF. CDR3 nucleotide sequence: TGTGCCAGCAGCTGGCTACGGGAGCCCATGAACACTGAAGCTTTCTTT. The J gene is TRBJ1-1, the V gene TRBV7-2; D is uncertain. With 4 bases removed from V and 0 bases from J, the gap between germline ends came to 15 bases. This CDR3 region has 16 residues. CDR1 and CDR2 (germline): SGHTA, FQGNSA.

The chain links TRBV11-2 to TRBJ1-6; D is undetermined. Trimming left V 1 base short and J 5 bases short, with 6 bases between. This CDR3 contains 14 residues. Germline V gene data show CDR1 as SGHAT and CDR2 as FQNNGV. The CDR3 DNA is TGTGCCAGCAGCTTAGGACTCAATAATTCACCCCTCCACTTT. Translating gives CASSLGLNNSPLHF.

This chain uses TRBV11-2 with TRBJ1-2, with 10 bases that match TRBD1. V shed 4 bases, J shed 2 bases, and the junction held 10 bases outside the gene matches. The CDR3 contains 17 residues. Germline V gene data show CDR1 as SGHAT and CDR2 as FQNNGV. This CDR3 is CASSSGRDRGGNYGYTF. The DNA for the CDR3 is TGTGCCAGCAGCTCAGGCCGGGACAGGGGAGGAAACTATGGCTACACCTTC.

CDR3 in DNA: TGTGCCAGTAGTACAAGAACTCGGTCCGAAACCTACGAGCAGTACTTC. The encoded protein is CASSTRTRSETYEQYF. The gene calls are TRBV19 and TRBJ2-7; no definite D call. Germline assignment: CDR1 LNHDA and CDR2 SQIVND (reference sequence). Trimming shortened V by 4 bases and J by 2 bases, and 18 bases separated the two germline ends. This CDR3 comprises 16 residues.

The V gene is TRBV19, the J gene TRBJ2-7, with TRBD2 identical over 13 bases. CDR1 and CDR2 (germline): LNHDA, SQIVND (reference sequence). The ends lost 5 bases at V and 4 bases at J; junction bases unmatched: 5. This CDR3 contains 15 residues. In DNA, the CDR3 is TGTGCCAGTAGTCTAGGACTAGCGGGAGTTTACGAGCAGTACTTC. Translation: CASSLGLAGVYEQYF.

V and J are TRBV3-1 (or the pseudogene TRBV3-2) and TRBJ1-1, with a tentative D call TRBD1 (5 bases). The CDR3 extends over 17 amino acids. Germline-derived CDR1 and CDR2 are LGHDT and YNNKEL (reference sequence). V was pared by 1 base and J by 4 bases, with 19 bases between. The DNA for the CDR3 is TGTGCCAGCAGCCAAGTCTCCCTGGGGGGGGAAGTCACTGAAGCTTTCTTT. It codes for CASSQVSLGGEVTEAFF.

V gene TRBV25-1 combines with J gene TRBJ1-2; D is unresolved. Trimming took off 1 base at V and 4 bases at J, with 13 bases between the two ends. CDR1 and CDR2 (germline): MGHDK, SYGVNS. The CDR3 runs to 15 residues. CDR3 sequence: CASSESLEGSYGYTF. The CDR3 nucleotides read TGTGCCAGCAGTGAATCATTGGAGGGATCCTATGGCTACACCTTC.

This clone occurred a few times. The chain joins TRBV6-5 to TRBJ1-6; D remains unclear. CDR3 size: 12 residues. The germline V gene has CDR1 MNHEY and CDR2 SVGAGI. With 5 bases removed from V and 7 bases from J, the gap between germline ends came to 6 bases. This CDR3 is CASSRGNSPLHF. DNA for the CDR3: TGTGCCAGCAGTAGAGGGAATTCACCCCTCCACTTT.

The CDR3 spells CASSPNVWKLFF. The CDR3 coding sequence is TGTGCCAGCAGCCCTAACGTGTGGAAACTGTTTTTT. The rearrangement uses TRBV14 and TRBJ1-4; D is undetermined. The germline CDR1 and CDR2 sequences are SGHDN and FVKESK. V lost 4 bases, J lost 11 bases, and 11 bases lay in between. The CDR3 length is 12 residues.

This chain joins TRBV19 and TRBJ2-7; D is possibly TRBD1 (6 bases). CDR1 LNHDA and CDR2 SQIVND come from the germline V gene (reference sequence). V gave up 6 bases and J gave up 0 bases, with 15 bases separating them. The CDR3 is 15 residues long. CDR3 residues: CASSAGTSNSYEQYF. Here the CDR3 DNA reads TGTGCCAGTAGCGCCGGGACATCGAACTCCTACGAGCAGTACTTC.

The genes are TRBV9 and TRBJ2-3, with TRBD2 matching over 11 bases. V was pared by 7 bases and J by 1 base, with 5 bases of the junction left unmatched. Germline-derived CDR1 and CDR2 are SGDLS and YYNGEE. CDR3 length: 15 amino acids. The CDR3 here is CASCDSGRGTDTQYF. CDR3 coding DNA: TGTGCCAGCTGCGATAGCGGGAGGGGCACAGATACGCAGTATTTT. Full variable domain (outside the CDR3, taken from reference TRBV9 and TRBJ2-3): DSGVTQTPKHLITATGQRVTLRCSPRSGDLSVYWYQQSLDQGLQFLIQYYNGEERAKGNILERFSAQQFPDLHSELNLSSLELGDSALYFCASCDSGRGTDTQYFGPGTRLTVL.

V and J are TRBV7-9 and TRBJ1-2; D is perhaps TRBD1 (6 bases). Germline V gene data show CDR1 as SEHNR and CDR2 as FQNEAQ (reference sequence). The CDR3 has 15 amino acids. Trimming took 1 base from V and 6 from J, leaving 15 bases between them. CDR3 amino acids: CASSLVSQGKNGYTF. CDR3 coding DNA: TGTGCCAGCAGCTTAGTGTCCCAGGGGAAGAATGGCTACACCTTC.

A single count supports this clone. The gene calls are TRBV4-1 and TRBJ1-2, with unresolved D. Trimming stripped 4 bases from V and 4 bases from J, with 13 bases between. CDR1 is MGHRA and CDR2 is YSYEKL in the germline V gene. The CDR3 runs to 14 residues. The CDR3, as DNA: TGCGCCAGCAGCCCCCCGGCCCCGTTCTATGGCTACACCTTC. Translating it yields CASSPPAPFYGYTF.

The J gene is TRBJ1-1, the V gene TRBV6-5, with D hard to call. This CDR3 has 12 residues. The V end lost 7 bases, the J end lost 11 bases, and 17 bases lay between the germline ends. Per the germline V gene, CDR1 is MNHEY and CDR2 is SVGAGI. CDR3 amino acids: CASTEGGEQAFF. For the CDR3, the DNA is TGTGCCAGCACCGAGGGTGGGGAGCAGGCTTTCTTT.

This chain connects TRBV11-2 to TRBJ2-6; TRBD1 is a possible D gene (5 bases). With 4 bases removed from V and 1 base from J, the gap between germline ends came to 14 bases. CDR1 is SGHAT, CDR2 FQNNGV, per germline. CDR3 length: 17 amino acids. CDR3 DNA: TGTGCCAGCAGCTCTCCTTTTGACAGATCTGGGGCCAACGTCCTGACTTTC. Amino acid sequence: CASSSPFDRSGANVLTF.

This rearrangement joins TRBV5-4 to TRBJ1-2, with 10 bases lining up with TRBD1. The germline CDR1 and CDR2 sequences are SGHNT and YYREEE (reference sequence). This CDR3 contains 14 residues. Trimming removed 4 bases from V and 5 bases from J; junction bases left unmatched: 5. CDR3 sequence (DNA): TGTGCCAGCAGCCTACGGGACAGGGGTTATGGCTACACCTTC. Protein sequence: CASSLRDRGYGYTF.